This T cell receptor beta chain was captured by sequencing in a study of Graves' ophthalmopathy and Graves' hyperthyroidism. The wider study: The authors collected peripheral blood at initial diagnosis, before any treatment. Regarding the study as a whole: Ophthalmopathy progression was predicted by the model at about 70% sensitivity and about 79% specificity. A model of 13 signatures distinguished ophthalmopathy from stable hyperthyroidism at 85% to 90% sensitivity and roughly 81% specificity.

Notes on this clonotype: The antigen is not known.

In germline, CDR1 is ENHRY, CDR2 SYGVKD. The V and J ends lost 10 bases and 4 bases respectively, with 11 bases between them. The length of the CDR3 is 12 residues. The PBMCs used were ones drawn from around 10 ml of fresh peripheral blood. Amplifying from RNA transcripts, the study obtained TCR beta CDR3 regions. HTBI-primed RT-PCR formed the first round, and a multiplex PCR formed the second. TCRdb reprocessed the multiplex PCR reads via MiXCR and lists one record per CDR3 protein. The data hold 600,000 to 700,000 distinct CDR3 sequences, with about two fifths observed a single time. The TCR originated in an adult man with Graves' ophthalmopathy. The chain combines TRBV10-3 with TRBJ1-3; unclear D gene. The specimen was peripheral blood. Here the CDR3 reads CASFLDGNTIYF. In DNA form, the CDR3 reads TGTGCCAGCTTCCTAGACGGAAACACCATATATTTT.